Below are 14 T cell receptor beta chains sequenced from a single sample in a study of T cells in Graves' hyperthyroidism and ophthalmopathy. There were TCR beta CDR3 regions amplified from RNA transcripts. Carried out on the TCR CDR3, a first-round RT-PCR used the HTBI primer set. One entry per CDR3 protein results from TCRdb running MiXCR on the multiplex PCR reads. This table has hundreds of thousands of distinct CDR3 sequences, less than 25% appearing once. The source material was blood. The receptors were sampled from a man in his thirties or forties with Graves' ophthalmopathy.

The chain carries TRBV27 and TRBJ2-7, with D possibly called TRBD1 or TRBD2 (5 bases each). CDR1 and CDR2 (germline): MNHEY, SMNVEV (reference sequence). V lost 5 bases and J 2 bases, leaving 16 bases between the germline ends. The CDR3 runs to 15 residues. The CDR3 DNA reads TGTGCCAGCAGTCTTCGTGGGGGATCAACCTACGAGCAGTACTTC. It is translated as CASSLRGGSTYEQYF.

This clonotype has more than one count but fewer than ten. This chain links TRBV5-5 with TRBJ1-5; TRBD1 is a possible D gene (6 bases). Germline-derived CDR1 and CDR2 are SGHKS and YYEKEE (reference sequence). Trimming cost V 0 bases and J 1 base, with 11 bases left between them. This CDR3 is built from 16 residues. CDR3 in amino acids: CASSLEPGASNQPQHF. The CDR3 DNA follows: TGTGCCAGCAGCTTGGAGCCGGGGGCAAGCAATCAGCCCCAGCATTTT.

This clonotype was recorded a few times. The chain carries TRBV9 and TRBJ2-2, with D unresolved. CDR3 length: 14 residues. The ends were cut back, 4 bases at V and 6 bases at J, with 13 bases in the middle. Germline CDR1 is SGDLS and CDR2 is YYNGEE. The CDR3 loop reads CASSRYGSSGELFF. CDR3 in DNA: TGTGCCAGCAGCCGTTATGGTAGTTCCGGGGAGCTGTTTTTT.

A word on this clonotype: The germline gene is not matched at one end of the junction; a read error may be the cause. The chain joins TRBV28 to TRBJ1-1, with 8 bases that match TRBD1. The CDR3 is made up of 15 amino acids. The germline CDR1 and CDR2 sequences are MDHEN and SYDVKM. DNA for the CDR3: TGTGCCAGCAGTACCCCGACAGGGGTGAGCACTGAAGCCTTCTTT. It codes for CASSTPTGVSTEAFF.

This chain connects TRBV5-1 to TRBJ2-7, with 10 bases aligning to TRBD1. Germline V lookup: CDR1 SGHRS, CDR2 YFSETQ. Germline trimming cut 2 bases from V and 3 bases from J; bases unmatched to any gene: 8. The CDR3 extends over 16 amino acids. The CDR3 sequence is CASSFGRDRGIYEQYF. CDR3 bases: TGCGCCAGCAGCTTCGGGAGGGACAGGGGAATCTACGAGCAGTACTTC.

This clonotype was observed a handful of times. CDR3 sequence reads: CASSEPDGQYPQPQHF. Here the CDR3 DNA reads TGCGCCAGCAGTGAGCCGGACGGACAGTACCCTCAGCCCCAGCATTTT. V usage is TRBV10-2 and J usage is TRBJ1-5, with D maybe TRBD1 (6 bases). The germline V gene has CDR1 WSHSY and CDR2 SAAADI. This CDR3 contains 16 residues. Trimming removed 2 bases from V and 6 bases from J, with 17 bases in between.

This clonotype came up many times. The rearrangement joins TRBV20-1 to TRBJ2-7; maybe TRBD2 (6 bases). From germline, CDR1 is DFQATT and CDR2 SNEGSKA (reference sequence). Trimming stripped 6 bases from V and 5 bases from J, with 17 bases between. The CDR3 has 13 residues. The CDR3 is CSARYPGVNEQYF. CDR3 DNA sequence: TGCAGTGCCAGGTATCCGGGGGTCAACGAGCAGTACTTC.

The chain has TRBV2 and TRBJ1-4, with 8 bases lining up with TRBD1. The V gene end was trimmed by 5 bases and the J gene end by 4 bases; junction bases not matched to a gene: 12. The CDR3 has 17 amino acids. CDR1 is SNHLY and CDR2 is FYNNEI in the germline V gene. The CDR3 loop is CASSQPATGDLNEKLFF. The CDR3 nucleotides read TGTGCCAGCAGTCAACCTGCGACAGGGGACCTTAATGAAAAACTGTTTTTT. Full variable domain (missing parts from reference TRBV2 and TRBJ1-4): EPEVTQTPSHQVTQMGQEVILRCVPISNHLYFYWYRQILGQKVEFLVSFYNNEISEKSEIFDDQFSVERPDGSNFTLKIRSTKLEDSAMYFCASSQPATGDLNEKLFFGSGTQLSVL.

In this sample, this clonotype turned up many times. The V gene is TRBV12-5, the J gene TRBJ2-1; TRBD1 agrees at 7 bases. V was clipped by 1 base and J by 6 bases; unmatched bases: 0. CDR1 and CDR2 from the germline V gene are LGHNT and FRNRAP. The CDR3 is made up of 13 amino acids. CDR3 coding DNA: TGTGCTAGTGGTTTGGCAGGGGGCAATGAGCAGTTCTTC. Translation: CASGLAGGNEQFF.

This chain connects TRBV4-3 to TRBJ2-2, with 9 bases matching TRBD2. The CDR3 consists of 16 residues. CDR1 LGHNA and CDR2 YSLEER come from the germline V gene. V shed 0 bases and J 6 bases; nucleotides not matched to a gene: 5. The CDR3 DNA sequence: TGCGCCAGCAGCCAAGATGTAGCGGGAGTACCCGGGGAGCTGTTTTTT. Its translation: CASSQDVAGVPGELFF.

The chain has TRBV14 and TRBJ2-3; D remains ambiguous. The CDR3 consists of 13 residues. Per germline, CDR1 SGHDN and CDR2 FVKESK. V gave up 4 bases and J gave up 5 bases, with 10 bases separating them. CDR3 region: CASSLNLVDTQYF. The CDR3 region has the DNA TGTGCCAGCAGCCTTAACTTAGTAGATACGCAGTATTTT.

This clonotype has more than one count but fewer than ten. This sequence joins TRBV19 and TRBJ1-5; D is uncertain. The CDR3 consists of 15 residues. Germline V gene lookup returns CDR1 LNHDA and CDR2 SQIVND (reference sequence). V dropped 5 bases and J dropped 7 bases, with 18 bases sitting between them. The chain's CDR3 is CASSSPGGSSQPQHF. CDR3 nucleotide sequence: TGTGCCAGTAGTTCTCCCGGCGGGTCGAGCCAGCCCCAGCATTTT.

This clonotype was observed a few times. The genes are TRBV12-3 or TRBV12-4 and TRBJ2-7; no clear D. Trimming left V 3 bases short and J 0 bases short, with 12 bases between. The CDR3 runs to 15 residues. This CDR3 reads CASSLTQWNSYEQYF. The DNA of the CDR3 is TGTGCCAGCAGTTTGACTCAATGGAACTCCTACGAGCAGTACTTC.

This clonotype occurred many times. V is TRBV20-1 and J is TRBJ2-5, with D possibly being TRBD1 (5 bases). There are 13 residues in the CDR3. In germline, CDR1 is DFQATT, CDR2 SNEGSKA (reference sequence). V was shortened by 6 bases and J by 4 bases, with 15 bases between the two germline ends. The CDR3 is CSARVALGETQYF. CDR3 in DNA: TGCAGTGCCAGGGTTGCCCTAGGAGAGACCCAGTACTTC.